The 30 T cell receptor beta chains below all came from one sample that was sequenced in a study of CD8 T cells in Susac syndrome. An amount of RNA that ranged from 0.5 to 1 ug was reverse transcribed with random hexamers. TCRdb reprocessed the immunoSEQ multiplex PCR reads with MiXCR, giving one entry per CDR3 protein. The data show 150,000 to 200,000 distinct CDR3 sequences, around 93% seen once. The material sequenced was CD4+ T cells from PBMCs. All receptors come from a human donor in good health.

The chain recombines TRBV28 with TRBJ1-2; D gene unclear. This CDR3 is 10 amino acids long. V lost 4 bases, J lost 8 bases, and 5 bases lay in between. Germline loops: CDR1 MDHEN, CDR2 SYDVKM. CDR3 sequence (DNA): TGTGCCAGCAGTTCCGGGGGCTACACCTTC. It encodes CASSSGGYTF.

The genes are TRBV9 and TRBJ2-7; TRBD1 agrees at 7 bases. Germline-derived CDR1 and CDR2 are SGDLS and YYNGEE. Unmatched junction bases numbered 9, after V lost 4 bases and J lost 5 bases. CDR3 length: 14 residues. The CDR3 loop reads CASSSGQPVDEQYF. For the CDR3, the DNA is TGTGCCAGCAGCTCGGGACAGCCCGTCGACGAGCAGTACTTC.

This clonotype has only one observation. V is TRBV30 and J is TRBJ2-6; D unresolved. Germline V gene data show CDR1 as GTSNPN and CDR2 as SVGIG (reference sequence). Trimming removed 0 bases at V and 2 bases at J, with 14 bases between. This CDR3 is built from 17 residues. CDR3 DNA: TGTGCCTGGAGTGTAACGGGCTTGGGGACTGGGGCCAACGTCCTGACTTTC. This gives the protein CAWSVTGLGTGANVLTF.

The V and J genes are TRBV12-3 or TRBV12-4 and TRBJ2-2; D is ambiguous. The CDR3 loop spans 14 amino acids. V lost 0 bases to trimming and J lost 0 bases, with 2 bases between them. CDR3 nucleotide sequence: TGTGCCAGCAGTTTAGCGACGAACACCGGGGAGCTGTTTTTT. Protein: CASSLATNTGELFF.

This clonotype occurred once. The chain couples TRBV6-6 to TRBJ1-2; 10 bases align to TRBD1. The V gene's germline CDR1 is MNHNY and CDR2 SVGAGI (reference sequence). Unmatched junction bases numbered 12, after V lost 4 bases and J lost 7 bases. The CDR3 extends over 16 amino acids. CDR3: CASSSPGGQGWSGYTF. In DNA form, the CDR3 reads TGTGCCAGCAGTTCCCCCGGGGGACAGGGGTGGAGTGGCTACACCTTC.

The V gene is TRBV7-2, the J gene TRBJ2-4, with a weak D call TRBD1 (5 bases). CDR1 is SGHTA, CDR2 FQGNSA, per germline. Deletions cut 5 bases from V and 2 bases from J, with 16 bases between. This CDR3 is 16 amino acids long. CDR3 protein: CASSGRRERSKNIQYF. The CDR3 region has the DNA TGTGCCAGCAGCGGCCGCAGGGAAAGATCCAAAAACATTCAGTACTTC.

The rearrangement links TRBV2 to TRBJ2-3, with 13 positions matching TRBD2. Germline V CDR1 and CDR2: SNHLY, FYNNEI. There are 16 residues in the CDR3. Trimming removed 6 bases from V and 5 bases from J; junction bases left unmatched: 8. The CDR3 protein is CASSGTSGARGDTQYF. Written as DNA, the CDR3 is TGTGCCAGCAGCGGGACTAGCGGGGCACGGGGAGATACGCAGTATTTT.

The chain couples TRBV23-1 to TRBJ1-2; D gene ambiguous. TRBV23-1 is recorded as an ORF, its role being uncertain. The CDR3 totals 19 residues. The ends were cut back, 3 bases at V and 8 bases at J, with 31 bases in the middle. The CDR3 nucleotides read TGCGCCAGCAGTCACGTATACTCCCAGACAAAATGCACCCATAGAGGCTACACCTTC. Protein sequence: CASSHVYSQTKCTHRGYTF.

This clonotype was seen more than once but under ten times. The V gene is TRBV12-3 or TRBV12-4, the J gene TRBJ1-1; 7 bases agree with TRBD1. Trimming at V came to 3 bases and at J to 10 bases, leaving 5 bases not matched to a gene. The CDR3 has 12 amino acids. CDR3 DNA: TGTGCCAGCAGTTTGGAGGGGGCGGGAGCTTTCTTT. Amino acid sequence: CASSLEGAGAFF.

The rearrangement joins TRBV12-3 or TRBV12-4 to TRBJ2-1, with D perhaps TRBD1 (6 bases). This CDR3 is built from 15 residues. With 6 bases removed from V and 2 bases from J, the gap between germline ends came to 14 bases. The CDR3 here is CASSPGHLTYNEQFF. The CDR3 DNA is TGTGCCAGCAGCCCGGGACATCTGACCTACAATGAGCAGTTCTTC.

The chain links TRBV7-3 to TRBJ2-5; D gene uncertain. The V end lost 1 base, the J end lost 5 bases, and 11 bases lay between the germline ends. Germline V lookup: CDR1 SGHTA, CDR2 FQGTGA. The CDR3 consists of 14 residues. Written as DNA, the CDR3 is TGTGCCAGCAGCTTAAAAGGCAGGACGGAGACCCAGTACTTC. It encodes CASSLKGRTETQYF.

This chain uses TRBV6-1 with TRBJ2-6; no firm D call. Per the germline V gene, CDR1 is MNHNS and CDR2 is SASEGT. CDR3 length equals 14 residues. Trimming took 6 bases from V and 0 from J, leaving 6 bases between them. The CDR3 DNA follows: TGTGCCAGCAGAACCCCCTCTGGGGCCAACGTCCTGACTTTC. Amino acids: CASRTPSGANVLTF.

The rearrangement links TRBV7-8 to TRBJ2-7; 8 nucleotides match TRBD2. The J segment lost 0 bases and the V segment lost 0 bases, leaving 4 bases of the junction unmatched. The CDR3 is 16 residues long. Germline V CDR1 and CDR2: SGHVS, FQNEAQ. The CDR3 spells CASSLAAGGASYEQYF. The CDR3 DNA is TGTGCCAGCAGCTTAGCGGCCGGGGGGGCCTCCTACGAGCAGTACTTC. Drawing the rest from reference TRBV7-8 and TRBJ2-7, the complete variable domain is GAGVSQSPRYKVAKRGQDVALRCDPISGHVSLFWYQQALGQGPEFLTYFQNEAQLDKSGLPSDRFFAERPEGSVSTLKIQRTQQEDSAVYLCASSLAAGGASYEQYFGPGTRLTVT.

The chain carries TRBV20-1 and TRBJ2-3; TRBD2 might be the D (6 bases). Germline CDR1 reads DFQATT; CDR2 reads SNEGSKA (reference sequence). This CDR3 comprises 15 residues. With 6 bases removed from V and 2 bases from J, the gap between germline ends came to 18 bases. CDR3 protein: CSAPGEFLNTDTQYF. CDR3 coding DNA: TGCAGTGCCCCGGGAGAGTTCCTAAACACAGATACGCAGTATTTT.

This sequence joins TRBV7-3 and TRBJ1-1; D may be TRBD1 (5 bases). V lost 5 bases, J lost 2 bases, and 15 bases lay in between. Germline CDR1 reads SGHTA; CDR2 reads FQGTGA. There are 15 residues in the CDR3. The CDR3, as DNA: TGTGCCAGCAGCCCTGAGGGGCTGGGAAACACTGAAGCTTTCTTT. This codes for CASSPEGLGNTEAFF.

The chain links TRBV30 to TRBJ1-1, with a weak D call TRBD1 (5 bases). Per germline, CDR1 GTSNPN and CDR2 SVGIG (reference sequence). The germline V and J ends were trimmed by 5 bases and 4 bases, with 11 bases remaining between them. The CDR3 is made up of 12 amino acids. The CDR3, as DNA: TGTGCCTGGGGGGGAGGAGGCACTGAAGCTTTCTTT. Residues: CAWGGGGTEAFF.

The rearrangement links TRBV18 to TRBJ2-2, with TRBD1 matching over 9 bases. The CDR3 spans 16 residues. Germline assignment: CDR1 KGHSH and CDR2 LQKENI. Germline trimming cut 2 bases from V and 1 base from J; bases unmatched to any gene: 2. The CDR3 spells CASSPAGQGNTGELFF. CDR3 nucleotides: TGTGCCAGCTCACCAGCGGGACAGGGGAACACCGGGGAGCTGTTTTTT. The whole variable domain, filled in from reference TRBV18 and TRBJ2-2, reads NAGVMQNPRHLVRRRGQEARLRCSPMKGHSHVYWYRQLPEEGLKFMVYLQKENIIDESGMPKERFSAEFPKEGPSILRIQQVVRGDSAAYFCASSPAGQGNTGELFFGEGSRLTVL.

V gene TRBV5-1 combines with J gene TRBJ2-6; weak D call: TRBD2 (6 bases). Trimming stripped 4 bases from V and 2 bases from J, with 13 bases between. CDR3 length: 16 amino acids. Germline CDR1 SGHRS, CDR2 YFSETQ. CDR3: CASSPGRGPGANVLTF. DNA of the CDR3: TGCGCCAGCAGCCCGGGGCGGGGCCCTGGGGCCAACGTCCTGACTTTC.

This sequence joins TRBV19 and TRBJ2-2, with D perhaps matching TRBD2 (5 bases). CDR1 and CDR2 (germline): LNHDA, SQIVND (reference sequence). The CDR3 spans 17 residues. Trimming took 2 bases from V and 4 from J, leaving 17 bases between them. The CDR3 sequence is CASSIRFRGSGTGELFF. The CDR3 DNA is TGTGCCAGTAGTATACGGTTTCGGGGATCCGGCACCGGGGAGCTGTTTTTT.

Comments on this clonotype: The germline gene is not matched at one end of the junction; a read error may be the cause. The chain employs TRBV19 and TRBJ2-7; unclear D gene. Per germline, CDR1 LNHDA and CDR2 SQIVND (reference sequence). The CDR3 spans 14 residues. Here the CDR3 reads CASCIEVPSYEQYF. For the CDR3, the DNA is TGTGCCAGTTGTATCGAGGTTCCCTCCTACGAGCAGTACTTC.

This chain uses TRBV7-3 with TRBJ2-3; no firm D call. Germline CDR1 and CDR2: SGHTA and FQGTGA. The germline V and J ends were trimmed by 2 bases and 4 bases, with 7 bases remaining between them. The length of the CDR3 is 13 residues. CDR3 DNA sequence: TGTGCCAGCAGCTTACTAGTTCCAGATACGCAGTATTTT. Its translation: CASSLLVPDTQYF.

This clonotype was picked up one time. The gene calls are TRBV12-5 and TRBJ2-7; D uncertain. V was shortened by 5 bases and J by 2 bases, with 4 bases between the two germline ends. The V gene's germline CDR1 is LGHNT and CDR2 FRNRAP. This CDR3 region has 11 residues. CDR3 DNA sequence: TGTGCTAGTGGTCGGACCTACGAGCAGTACTTC. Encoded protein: CASGRTYEQYF.

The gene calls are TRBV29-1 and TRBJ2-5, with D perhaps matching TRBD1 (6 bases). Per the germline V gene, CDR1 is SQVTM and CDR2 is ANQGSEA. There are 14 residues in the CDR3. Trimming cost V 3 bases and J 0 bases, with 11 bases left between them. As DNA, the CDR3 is TGCAGCGTTGAGCCCACAGGGCACCAAGAGACCCAGTACTTC. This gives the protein CSVEPTGHQETQYF.

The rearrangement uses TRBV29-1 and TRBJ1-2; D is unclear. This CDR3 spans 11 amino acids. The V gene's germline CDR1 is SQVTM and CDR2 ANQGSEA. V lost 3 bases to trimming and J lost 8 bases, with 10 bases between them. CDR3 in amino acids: CSVDVGNGYTF. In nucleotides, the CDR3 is TGCAGCGTTGACGTGGGCAACGGCTACACCTTC.

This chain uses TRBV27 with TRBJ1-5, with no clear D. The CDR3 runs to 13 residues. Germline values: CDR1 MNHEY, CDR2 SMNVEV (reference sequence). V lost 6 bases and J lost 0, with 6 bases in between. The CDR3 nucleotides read TGTGCCAGCAGCCGAAATAGCAATCAGCCCCAGCATTTT. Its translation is CASSRNSNQPQHF.

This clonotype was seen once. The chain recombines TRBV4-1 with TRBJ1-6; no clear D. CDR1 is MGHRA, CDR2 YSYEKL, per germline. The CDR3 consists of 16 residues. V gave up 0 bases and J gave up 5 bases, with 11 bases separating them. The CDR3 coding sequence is TGCGCCAGCAGCCAAGATCGTACAGCTCATAATTCACCCCTCCACTTT. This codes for CASSQDRTAHNSPLHF.

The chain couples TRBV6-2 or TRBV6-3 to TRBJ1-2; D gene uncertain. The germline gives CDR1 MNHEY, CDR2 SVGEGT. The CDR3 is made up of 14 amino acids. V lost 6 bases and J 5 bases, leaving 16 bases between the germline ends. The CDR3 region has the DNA TGTGCCAGCAGGGGAGAACGGACGGCTTATGGCTACACCTTC. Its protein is CASRGERTAYGYTF.

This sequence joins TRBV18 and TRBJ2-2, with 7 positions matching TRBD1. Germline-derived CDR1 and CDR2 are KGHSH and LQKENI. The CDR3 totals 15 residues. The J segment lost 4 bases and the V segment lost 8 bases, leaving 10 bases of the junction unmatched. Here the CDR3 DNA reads TGTGCCAGCAAGGAGACAGGGACCATCACCGGGGAGCTGTTTTTT. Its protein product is CASKETGTITGELFF.

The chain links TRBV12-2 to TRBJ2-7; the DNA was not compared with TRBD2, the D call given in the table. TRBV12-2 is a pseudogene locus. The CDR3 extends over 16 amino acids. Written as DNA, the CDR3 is TGTGCAAGTCGCTGGACTAGCGGGGGGTCCTCCTACGAGCAGTACTTC. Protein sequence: CASRWTSGGSSYEQYF.

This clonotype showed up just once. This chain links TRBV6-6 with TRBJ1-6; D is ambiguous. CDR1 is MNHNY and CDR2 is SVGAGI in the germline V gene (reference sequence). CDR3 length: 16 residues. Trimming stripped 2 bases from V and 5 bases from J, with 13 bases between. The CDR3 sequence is CASSYNLGSNNSPLHF. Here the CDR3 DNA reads TGTGCCAGCAGTTACAACCTGGGTTCAAATAATTCACCCCTCCACTTT.